The 29 T cell receptor beta chains presented below share a single source sample, sequenced in a study of blood T cell repertoires in COVID-19. Clones were sequenced by immunoSEQ multiplex PCR, and TCRdb holds only the in-frame ones, with some missing. Among about 100,000 clones, about 77% were seen once, and the ten largest hold 12%. The sequenced sample was peripheral blood. These receptors all come from a woman in her seventies with acute or convalescent COVID-19.

This clone was counted only a few times. The J gene is TRBJ1-2, the V gene TRBV5-1; D ambiguous. V dropped 3 bases and J dropped 6 bases, with 18 bases sitting between them. The CDR3 loop spans 15 amino acids. Germline V CDR1 and CDR2: SGHRS, YFSETQ. For the CDR3, the DNA is TGCGCCAGCAGCTACTCCGGGTCCTTGCTCGATGGCTACACCTTC. It specifies CASSYSGSLLDGYTF.

The chain couples TRBV7-8 to TRBJ2-2; 14 positions match TRBD2. The junction had 10 bases not matched to a gene; V was cut back by 5 bases and J by 5 bases. The CDR3 runs 18 residues. The germline gives CDR1 SGHVS, CDR2 FQNEAQ. The CDR3 sequence is CASSARTSGGPGTGELFF. CDR3 in DNA: TGTGCCAGCAGCGCCCGGACTAGCGGGGGGCCAGGAACCGGGGAGCTGTTTTTT.

This chain joins TRBV7-2 and TRBJ1-6; 8 bases match TRBD1. The ends lost 5 bases at V and 7 bases at J; junction bases unmatched: 7. The CDR3 runs 15 residues. Per germline, CDR1 SGHTA and CDR2 FQGNSA. The CDR3 region is CASSVYRGGNSPLHF. The CDR3 bases are TGTGCCAGCAGCGTGTACAGGGGGGGAAATTCACCCCTCCACTTT.

The V gene is TRBV5-1, the J gene TRBJ1-2; D is ambiguous. V gave up 0 bases and J gave up 2 bases, with 5 bases separating them. CDR1 and CDR2 from the germline V gene are SGHRS and YFSETQ. This CDR3 comprises 13 residues. The chain's CDR3 is CASSLERNYGYTF. CDR3 nucleotide sequence: TGCGCCAGCAGCTTGGAACGGAACTATGGCTACACCTTC.

The V and J genes are TRBV2 and TRBJ1-2, with D perhaps TRBD1 (5 bases). Trimming stripped 2 bases from V and 6 bases from J, with 10 bases between. This CDR3 spans 13 amino acids. Germline CDR1 is SNHLY and CDR2 is FYNNEI. The CDR3, as DNA: TGTGCCAGCAGTGAACAGGGCCTTCATGGCTACACCTTC. Translation: CASSEQGLHGYTF.

J is TRBJ1-5 and V is TRBV28; D might be TRBD1 (5 bases). Germline V gives CDR1 MDHEN, CDR2 SYDVKM. The CDR3 is made up of 12 amino acids. V was clipped by 7 bases and J by 7 bases, with 11 bases between them. DNA for the CDR3: TGTGCCAGCACGGGGGGGGTACAGCCCCAGCATTTT. Translating gives CASTGGVQPQHF.

The V call is TRBV4-3, the J call TRBJ1-5; tentatively, D is TRBD1 (6 bases). The CDR3 spans 16 residues. Germline-derived CDR1 and CDR2 are LGHNA and YSLEER. Between the trimmed V and J ends, which lost 0 bases and 5 bases, there was a span of 14 bases. The CDR3 coding sequence is TGCGCCAGCAGCCAAGAGGCCGGGACATCCTATCAGCCCCAGCATTTT. Translated: CASSQEAGTSYQPQHF.

The chain carries TRBV6-6 and TRBJ1-1; 9 bases align to TRBD1. The CDR3 is 14 amino acids. Germline lookup yields CDR1 MNHNY and CDR2 SVGAGI (reference sequence). The junction had 12 bases not matched to a gene; V was cut back by 11 bases and J by 5 bases. The CDR3 DNA is TGTGCCGGGAAATCGAGGGACAGGGCGACTGAAGCTTTCTTT. Protein sequence: CAGKSRDRATEAFF.

The gene calls are TRBV10-3 and TRBJ1-2; 8 bases match TRBD1. Per germline, CDR1 ENHRY and CDR2 SYGVKD. CDR3 length: 14 amino acids. Trimming at V came to 4 bases and at J to 5 bases, leaving 6 bases not matched to a gene. The DNA for the CDR3 is TGTGCCATCAGTGTGGACAGGGTTCGGTATGGCTACACCTTC. Encoded protein: CAISVDRVRYGYTF.

This chain connects TRBV5-1 to TRBJ1-4; D remains ambiguous. The ends were cut back, 0 bases at V and 7 bases at J, with 7 bases in the middle. The CDR3 consists of 13 residues. Germline V gene sequence: CDR1 SGHRS, CDR2 YFSETQ. CDR3 DNA sequence: TGCGCCAGCAGCTTGGGCTCGGGTGAAAAACTGTTTTTT. Its translation: CASSLGSGEKLFF.

The CDR3 DNA sequence: TGCGCCAGCAGCCAAGATCGAGGAGGGGTAGGCACCGGGGAGCTGTTTTTT. Its protein product is CASSQDRGGVGTGELFF. The rearrangement links TRBV4-3 to TRBJ2-2, with D perhaps TRBD2 (6 bases). In germline, CDR1 is LGHNA, CDR2 YSLEER. The CDR3 loop spans 17 amino acids. The V gene lost 0 bases and the J gene lost 4 bases, with 15 bases spanning the gap.

The CDR3 loop reads CASSPPEASGETQYF. CDR3 in DNA: TGTGCCAGTAGTCCCCCCGAGGCGTCGGGAGAGACCCAGTACTTC. The genes are TRBV19 and TRBJ2-5; the D is unclear. The CDR3 is made up of 15 amino acids. V shed 5 bases and J shed 4 bases, with 17 bases lying between them. CDR1 and CDR2 from the germline V gene are LNHDA and SQIVND (reference sequence).

V is TRBV7-9 and J is TRBJ2-3, with D possibly being TRBD2 (6 bases). The V and J ends lost 3 bases and 2 bases respectively, with 15 bases between them. CDR1 SEHNR and CDR2 FQNEAQ come from the germline V gene (reference sequence). The CDR3 is made up of 16 amino acids. The CDR3 loop is CASSLLLAATTDTQYF. CDR3 DNA: TGTGCCAGCAGCTTGTTATTAGCGGCGACCACAGATACGCAGTATTTT.

In this sample, this clone turned up a few times. The CDR3 DNA reads as TGTGCCAGCAGCCTAACTAGCGGGGGGGCCGGAGAGACCCAGTACTTC. Protein sequence: CASSLTSGGAGETQYF. The chain is built from TRBV7-7 and TRBJ2-5; 13 nucleotides match TRBD2. V gave up 5 bases and J gave up 4 bases; unmatched junction bases: 7. Per the germline V gene, CDR1 is SSHAT and CDR2 is FNYEAQ (reference sequence). This CDR3 spans 16 amino acids.

The chain couples TRBV6-5 to TRBJ2-1; 10 nucleotides align to TRBD2. The J segment lost 4 bases and the V segment lost 6 bases, leaving 6 bases of the junction unmatched. Germline V gene sequence: CDR1 MNHEY, CDR2 SVGAGI. The CDR3 extends over 15 amino acids. The CDR3 protein is CASRKLAGNYNEQFF. The CDR3 DNA is TGTGCCAGCAGAAAACTAGCGGGGAATTACAATGAGCAGTTCTTC.

J is TRBJ1-4 and V is TRBV28, with 9 bases fitting TRBD1. CDR3 length: 15 residues. The germline V gene has CDR1 MDHEN and CDR2 SYDVKM. Germline trimming cut 1 base from V and 7 bases from J; bases unmatched to any gene: 4. CDR3 nucleotide sequence: TGTGCCAGCAGTTTATTGACAGGGGGTGGTGAAAAACTGTTTTTT. This sequence encodes CASSLLTGGGEKLFF.

V is TRBV6-5 and J is TRBJ2-5, with 8 bases fitting TRBD2. The CDR3 is 14 amino acids. V was clipped by 6 bases and J by 7 bases; unmatched bases: 10. Germline V gene lookup returns CDR1 MNHEY and CDR2 SVGAGI. The CDR3, as DNA: TGTGCCAGCAGGCCGGGGGGGTCCGTAGGGACCCAGTACTTC. Translated: CASRPGGSVGTQYF.

The rearrangement links TRBV7-3 to TRBJ2-2; D call uncertain. V was pared by 4 bases and J by 5 bases, with 5 bases between. There are 12 residues in the CDR3. From germline, CDR1 is SGHTA and CDR2 FQGTGA. DNA of the CDR3: TGTGCCAGCAGCTCTACGACCGGGGAGCTGTTTTTT. The encoded protein is CASSSTTGELFF.

Comment on this clone: The identical CDR3 is also encoded by other nucleotide sequences in the sample. This sequence joins TRBV19 and TRBJ1-1; D is unclear. Germline V CDR1 and CDR2: LNHDA, SQIVND (reference sequence). CDR3 length: 13 residues. V was cut by 8 bases and J by 0 bases, with 10 bases left in between. The CDR3 sequence: CASSPTVNTEAFF. CDR3 nucleotides: TGTGCCAGTTCTCCTACAGTGAACACTGAAGCTTTCTTT.

This chain joins TRBV4-3 and TRBJ1-6, with a possible D match to TRBD1 (5 bases). Trimming pared 0 bases from V and 9 bases from J, leaving 12 bases between. CDR1 and CDR2 (germline): LGHNA, YSLEER. This CDR3 comprises 15 residues. The CDR3 DNA is TGCGCCAGCAGCCAAGACCAGGGATTCGGTTCACCCCTCCACTTT. It encodes CASSQDQGFGSPLHF.

V usage is TRBV6-5 and J usage is TRBJ1-2; 7 bases line up with TRBD1. After removal of 6 bases from V and 5 bases from J, the junction contained 0 bases not matched to a gene. The CDR3 has 11 amino acids. Germline CDR1 reads MNHEY; CDR2 reads SVGAGI. CDR3 DNA sequence: TGTGCCAGCAGGACAGGGTATGGCTACACCTTC. It translates to CASRTGYGYTF.

The rearrangement links TRBV10-2 to TRBJ1-2; 9 bases agree with TRBD1. V trimming: 6 bases; J trimming: 6 bases; junction bases outside the gene matches: 8. This CDR3 contains 14 residues. From germline, CDR1 is WSHSY and CDR2 SAAADI. CDR3 amino acids: CASSSRTGEDGYTF. In nucleotides, the CDR3 is TGCGCCAGCAGCTCCAGGACAGGGGAAGATGGCTACACCTTC.

The V gene is TRBV25-1, the J gene TRBJ1-2; TRBD1 matches at 8 bases. Germline V lookup: CDR1 MGHDK, CDR2 SYGVNS. The V segment lost 4 bases and the J segment 7 bases; nucleotides outside the gene matches: 8. This CDR3 region has 14 residues. DNA for the CDR3: TGTGCCAGCAGTGGATACCAGGGGGCGCTTGGCTACACCTTC. Amino acid sequence: CASSGYQGALGYTF.

The rearrangement links TRBV9 to TRBJ1-6; a weak D match, TRBD1 (5 bases). Germline assignment: CDR1 SGDLS and CDR2 YYNGEE. The CDR3 totals 15 residues. V gave up 0 bases and J gave up 8 bases, with 12 bases separating them. The CDR3 DNA follows: TGTGCCAGCAGCGTAGATTTGGGAGGGGATTCACCCCTCCACTTT. This sequence encodes CASSVDLGGDSPLHF.

This chain joins TRBV5-8 and TRBJ1-1; D is perhaps TRBD1 (6 bases). V shed 0 bases and J shed 5 bases, with 11 bases lying between them. Germline values: CDR1 SGHTS, CDR2 YDEGEE. The CDR3 runs 14 residues. The CDR3 region is CASSLDREATEAFF. Written as DNA, the CDR3 is TGTGCCAGCAGCTTGGACAGGGAAGCGACTGAAGCTTTCTTT.

The chain links TRBV6-2 or TRBV6-3 to TRBJ2-7; 9 bases fit TRBD1. The germline gives CDR1 MNHEY, CDR2 SVGEGT. This CDR3 spans 15 amino acids. The V gene end was trimmed by 5 bases and the J gene end by 6 bases; junction bases not matched to a gene: 11. The CDR3 bases are TGTGCCAGCAGTGCCCGGGACAGGGTTGCGGGCGAGCAGTACGTC. Residues: CASSARDRVAGEQYV.

In its sample, this clone was seen a few times. The chain carries TRBV30 and TRBJ2-1, with D maybe TRBD1 (6 bases). The CDR3 has 13 residues. V was shortened by 8 bases and J by 2 bases, with 13 bases between the two germline ends. Germline V lookup: CDR1 GTSNPN, CDR2 SVGIG (reference sequence). The CDR3 loop reads CATQQGPYNEQFF. Written as DNA, the CDR3 is TGTGCCACCCAACAGGGTCCCTACAATGAGCAGTTCTTC.

This chain links TRBV11-2 with TRBJ2-3, with TRBD2 as a possible D gene (6 bases). V was trimmed by 2 bases and J by 1 base, leaving 13 bases between them. The CDR3 extends over 16 amino acids. Germline CDR1 reads SGHAT; CDR2 reads FQNNGV. The CDR3 coding sequence is TGTGCCAGCAGCTTATTACGGGGCGGGGGCACAGATACGCAGTATTTT. Residues: CASSLLRGGGTDTQYF.

The J gene is TRBJ1-1, the V gene TRBV5-6; 7 nucleotides align to TRBD1. The length of the CDR3 is 15 residues. The trim removed 2 bases at V and 0 bases at J, leaving 4 bases unmatched. Germline V gene sequence: CDR1 SGHDT, CDR2 YYEEEE. The CDR3 loop reads CASSLGQVMNTEAFF. CDR3 DNA sequence: TGTGCCAGCAGCTTAGGACAGGTCATGAACACTGAAGCTTTCTTT.